This T cell receptor (beta chain) was identified in a study of CD8+CD57+ T cells in acquired aplastic anemia (dated by TCRdb to 2016 to 2019). Background for the entire study: Extracted DNA from sorted CD4+ and CD8+ cells averaged about 3 ug, ranging from about 0.17 to 27.4 ug. CD8+CD57+ expansion was defined as a frequency above the mean frequency observed in healthy subjects. Paper-wide results and their limitations: Roughly 30 CD8+ CDR3 sequences were shared between patients and controls but appeared highly expressed in patients and within their immunodominant clones. No significant difference in CD8+ Simpson's diversity was found between patients and healthy controls (P=0.060).

Profiling of TCR beta VDJ combinations and CDR3 sequences used genomic DNA as the template. TCR repertoire sequencing was run on an Illumina HiSeq 2000. The original pipeline was this. Repertoire assessment relied on Simpson's diversity index, CDR3 size and DJ length profiles, and TRBV/TRBJ rearrangement plots. The most abundant DNA sequence in the deep sequencing data was defined as the immunodominant clone. CDR3 amino acid sequences were screened for sharing across subjects and compared with published repertoires and the VDJdb database. The raw public data were reprocessed by TCRdb itself: fastp quality trimming at Q25, MiXCR clonotype calling, in-frame beta chains only. CDR3 protein sequences are deduplicated, and each keeps its most common genes and DNA. The V and J calls were not made by the authors but by TCRdb's processing. Recorded for this sample are roughly 180,000 distinct CDR3 sequences; around 60% of them occurred a single time. In total, the top ten clones hold about 39% of the sample.

The CDR3 covers 14 residues, taking in both the cysteine and the phenylalanine. Solely the CDR3 DNA is kept, with 42 bases framed from the first base. Per the germline V gene, SGHVS is the CDR1 and FQNEAQ is the CDR2. Clipping removes 3 bases from V and 3 bases from J, with 4 as the unmatched junction base count. Points on this clonotype: The specificity of this receptor is unknown. It has no much larger one-base neighbor in the sample; base qualities were not kept.

Flow cytometry had shown CD8+CD57+ cell expansion in the patients selected for sequencing. Every patient had a diagnosis of severe acquired aplastic anemia based on International Study of Aplastic Anemia and Agranulocytosis and Camitta criteria. No therapy had been received by the patients at the time of blood sampling. In the study, sorted CD4+ and CD8+ blood T cells from patients with severe aplastic anemia and from healthy subjects underwent deep sequencing of TCR repertoires. Patients were enrolled under clinicaltrials.gov protocols 00001620, 01623167, 00001397, 00071045, 00081523 and 00961064 in the USA. Ficoll-Paque density gradient centrifugation was used to isolate peripheral blood mononuclear cells. Before DNA was extracted, CD4+ and CD8+ T cells were sorted using either FACS or magnetic beads.

Recombination joined TRBV7-8 with TRBJ2-5, with 7 bases aligning to TRBD2. Source material: sorted CD4+, CD8+, or CD8+CD57+ T cells (not recorded which) from PBMCs. The TCR was taken from a human donor with aplastic anemia. The DNA sequence follows: TGTGCCAGCAGCTTCCGGGGGAGGGAAGAGACCCAGTACTTC. Its coded protein is CASSFRGREETQYF.